This record concerns one T cell receptor beta chain sequence. TCRdb keeps only in-frame clones here, not all; method: immunoSEQ multiplex PCR. The table has tens of thousands of clones, around 90% seen once; the top ten hold 20% to 25%. This sample is drawn from a study of PD-1 blockade in classical Hodgkin lymphoma. The V segment lost 4 bases and the J segment 5 bases; nucleotides outside the gene matches: 9. The CDR3 is 16 amino acids. Germline V CDR1 and CDR2: MGHDK, SYGVNS. Every one of the patients relapsed after autologous stem cell transplantation (brentuximab vedotin exposure was variable). Progressive disease, partial response or complete response was each patient's best response.

The V call is TRBV25-1, the J call TRBJ2-7, with 12 bases aligning to TRBD2. Sample: peripheral blood mononuclear cells (PBMCs), taken at baseline. This receptor was taken from a human donor with classical Hodgkin lymphoma. CDR3: CASSAVTSGSFNEQYF. In DNA, the CDR3 is TGTGCCAGCAGTGCAGTGACTAGCGGGAGTTTTAACGAGCAGTACTTC.